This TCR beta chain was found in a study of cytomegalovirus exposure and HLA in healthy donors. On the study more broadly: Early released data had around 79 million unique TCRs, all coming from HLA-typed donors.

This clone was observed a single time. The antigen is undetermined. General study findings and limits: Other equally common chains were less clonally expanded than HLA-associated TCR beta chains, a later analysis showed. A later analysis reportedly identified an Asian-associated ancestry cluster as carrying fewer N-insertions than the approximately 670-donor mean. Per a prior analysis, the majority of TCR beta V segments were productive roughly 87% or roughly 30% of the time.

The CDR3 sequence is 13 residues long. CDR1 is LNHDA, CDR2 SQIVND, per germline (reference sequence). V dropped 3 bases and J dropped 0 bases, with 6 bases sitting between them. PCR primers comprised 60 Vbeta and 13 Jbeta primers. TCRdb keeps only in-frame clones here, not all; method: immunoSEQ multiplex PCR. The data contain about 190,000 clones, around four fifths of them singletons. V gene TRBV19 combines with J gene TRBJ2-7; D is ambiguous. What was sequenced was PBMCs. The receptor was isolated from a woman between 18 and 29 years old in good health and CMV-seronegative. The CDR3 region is CASSIIDSYEQYF. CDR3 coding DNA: TGTGCCAGTAGTATTATAGACTCCTACGAGCAGTACTTC.